What follows are 32 T cell receptor beta chains derived from one specimen sequenced in a study of cytomegalovirus exposure and HLA in healthy donors. The study ran its PCR with 60 Vbeta and 13 Jbeta primers. The protocol was immunoSEQ multiplex PCR, while the TCRdb copy is restricted to in-frame clones and leaves out a portion. The sample records about 240,000 clones, roughly 87% being singletons. The sequencing input was PBMCs. The receptors derive from a woman aged 40 to 49 in good health and CMV-seropositive.

The rearrangement uses TRBV19 and TRBJ1-1, with 10 nucleotides matching TRBD1. Germline trimming cut 5 bases from V and 5 bases from J; bases unmatched to any gene: 2. The CDR3 totals 13 residues. The germline V gene encodes CDR1 LNHDA and CDR2 SQIVND (reference sequence). The CDR3 here is CASSQGQGTEAFF. In nucleotides, the CDR3 is TGTGCCAGTAGTCAGGGACAGGGGACTGAAGCTTTCTTT.

The rearrangement links TRBV7-2 to TRBJ2-7, with TRBD2 matching over 11 bases. The germline CDR1 and CDR2 sequences are SGHTA and FQGNSA. V lost 5 bases, J lost 5 bases, and 8 bases stayed unmatched. The CDR3 contains 15 residues. The CDR3 reads CASSHRLAGSNEQYF. The CDR3 DNA reads as TGTGCCAGCAGCCATCGACTAGCGGGAAGCAACGAGCAGTACTTC.

This sequence joins TRBV9 and TRBJ2-1, with TRBD2 matching 10 bases. This CDR3 contains 15 residues. Germline CDR1 reads SGDLS; CDR2 reads YYNGEE. The ends lost 2 bases at V and 7 bases at J; junction bases unmatched: 6. The CDR3 DNA reads TGTGCCAGCAGCGTTCTGAGCGGGGGGGCAAATGAGCAGTTCTTC. Protein: CASSVLSGGANEQFF.

The chain recombines TRBV30 with TRBJ1-2, with TRBD1 as a possible D gene (6 bases). V was clipped by 7 bases and J by 5 bases, with 11 bases between them. The CDR3 is 11 amino acids. The germline gives CDR1 GTSNPN, CDR2 SVGIG (reference sequence). The CDR3 DNA follows: TGTGCCTATGGGCAGGGGTATGGCTACACCTTC. As protein: CAYGQGYGYTF.

The rearrangement uses TRBV9 and TRBJ1-1; TRBD1 matches 10 bases. CDR3 length: 17 residues. From germline, CDR1 is SGDLS and CDR2 YYNGEE. Germline trimming cut 0 bases from V and 8 bases from J; bases unmatched to any gene: 13. The CDR3 region is CASSVVGGGTGVREAFF. As DNA, the CDR3 is TGTGCCAGCAGCGTAGTTGGGGGGGGGACAGGGGTAAGAGAAGCTTTCTTT.

The J gene is TRBJ2-1, the V gene TRBV5-4, with D tentatively TRBD2 (6 bases). Trimming took 0 bases from V and 5 from J, leaving 9 bases between them. CDR3 size: 14 residues. Germline CDR1 reads SGHNT; CDR2 reads YYREEE (reference sequence). The CDR3 protein is CASSLVGGDNEQFF. CDR3 bases: TGTGCCAGCAGCTTGGTGGGCGGGGACAATGAGCAGTTCTTC.

The chain employs TRBV5-1 and TRBJ1-1; 9 bases are shared with TRBD1. The V gene end was trimmed by 4 bases and the J gene end by 0 bases; junction bases not matched to a gene: 4. The CDR3 extends over 15 amino acids. The germline V gene has CDR1 SGHRS and CDR2 YFSETQ. The CDR3 spells CASSRDRVMNTEAFF. Written as DNA, the CDR3 is TGCGCCAGCAGCCGGGACAGGGTAATGAACACTGAAGCTTTCTTT.

The table lists this clone with a count of one. The chain has TRBV21-1 and TRBJ1-2; TRBD1 reflects the table's D call only, with no check against the DNA. TRBV21-1 is a pseudogene. The CDR3 sequence is 15 residues long. The CDR3, as DNA: TGTGCCAGCAGCTCCCGGACAGGGGGGAACTATGGCTACACCTTC. Translation gives CASSSRTGGNYGYTF.

The rearrangement links TRBV5-4 to TRBJ2-2; 8 bases agree with TRBD2. The CDR3 is 16 amino acids. Per the germline V gene, CDR1 is SGHNT and CDR2 is YYREEE (reference sequence). Trimming at V came to 1 base and at J to 3 bases, leaving 5 bases not matched to a gene. This CDR3 is CASSLRRGGDTGELFF. The CDR3 nucleotides are TGTGCCAGCAGCTTGCGACGGGGGGGCGACACCGGGGAGCTGTTTTTT. Supplemented by reference TRBV5-4 and TRBJ2-2, the full variable domain reads ETGVTQSPTHLIKTRGQQVTLRCSSQSGHNTVSWYQQALGQGPQFIFQYYREEENGRGNFPPRFSGLQFPNYSSELNVNALELDDSALYLCASSLRRGGDTGELFFGEGSRLTVL.

V gene TRBV7-2 combines with J gene TRBJ1-2; 8 bases agree with TRBD1. The trim removed 3 bases at V and 2 bases at J, leaving 5 bases unmatched. Germline CDR1 reads SGHTA; CDR2 reads FQGNSA. The CDR3 runs to 15 residues. DNA of the CDR3: TGTGCCAGCAGCTTGGGGACAGGCGAGAACTATGGCTACACCTTC. Translation: CASSLGTGENYGYTF.

The rearrangement uses TRBV29-1 and TRBJ2-7, with TRBD2 matching 11 bases. The CDR3 is 16 residues long. Germline V gene data show CDR1 as SQVTM and CDR2 as ANQGSEA. V trimming: 3 bases; J trimming: 7 bases; junction bases outside the gene matches: 14. CDR3 coding DNA: TGCAGCGTTGAGCATCGGAGGGCTAGCGGGGGGCTGGAGCAGTACTTC. It is translated as CSVEHRRASGGLEQYF.

This clone was detected only a few times. This sequence joins TRBV6-5 and TRBJ1-4; TRBD1 is a possible D gene (6 bases). V lost 7 bases and J 0 bases, leaving 9 bases between the germline ends. Germline V lookup: CDR1 MNHEY, CDR2 SVGAGI. The CDR3 has 14 amino acids. CDR3 protein: CASKGGATNEKLFF. CDR3 DNA: TGTGCCAGCAAGGGGGGGGCAACTAATGAAAAACTGTTTTTT.

The chain links TRBV15 to TRBJ1-2; 9 bases map to TRBD1. With V trimmed by 3 bases and J by 2 bases, 4 bases remained unmatched. The CDR3 extends over 15 amino acids. Germline CDR1 LNHNV, CDR2 YYDKDF (reference sequence). DNA of the CDR3: TGTGCCACCAGCAGGGCAGACAGGGGGAACTATGGCTACACCTTC. It specifies CATSRADRGNYGYTF.

In nucleotides, the CDR3 is TGTGCCAGCAGCCGGTACAGGGTTTCGACTTATGGCTACACCTTC. Translation gives CASSRYRVSTYGYTF. The chain joins TRBV13 to TRBJ1-2, with D perhaps matching TRBD1 (6 bases). The CDR3 is 15 residues long. Germline V gene lookup returns CDR1 PRHDT and CDR2 FYEKMQ (reference sequence). Trimming stripped 5 bases from V and 5 bases from J, with 18 bases between.

The genes are TRBV6-6 and TRBJ2-5; no clear D. The J call may be faulty, since TRBJ2-7 better matches the DNA end. Germline CDR1 is MNHNY and CDR2 is SVGAGI (reference sequence). CDR3 size: 13 residues. The chain's CDR3 is CASSPGYSYEQYF. The DNA of the CDR3 is TGTGCCAGCAGCCCAGGATACTCCTACGAGCAGTACTTC.

The V and J genes are TRBV10-3 and TRBJ2-1; tentative D call: TRBD1 (7 bases). The CDR3 is made up of 14 amino acids. V lost 2 bases and J 8 bases, leaving 13 bases between the germline ends. Germline CDR1 and CDR2: ENHRY and SYGVKD. This CDR3 reads CAISERQGGHEQFF. The CDR3 DNA sequence: TGTGCCATCAGTGAGAGGCAGGGGGGCCATGAGCAGTTCTTC.

With respect to this clone: The junction and the germline gene differ at one end; a read error may be behind it. The rearrangement links TRBV7-9 to TRBJ2-2; 14 bases map to TRBD2. The CDR3 spans 16 residues. Germline CDR1 SEHNR, CDR2 FQNEAQ (reference sequence). The CDR3 coding sequence is TGTTCCAGCAGCTCCTCCGGGACTAGCGGGAGTGGGGAGCTGTTTTTT. It codes for CSSSSSGTSGSGELFF.

This clone is a singleton in its sample. This sequence joins TRBV4-2 and TRBJ2-1, with D perhaps matching TRBD1 (6 bases). Germline-derived CDR1 and CDR2 are LGHNA and YNFKEQ. This CDR3 comprises 16 residues. Trimming stripped 0 bases from V and 6 bases from J, with 15 bases between. CDR3 sequence reads: CASSQEGAGRINEQFF. The CDR3 DNA follows: TGTGCCAGCAGCCAAGAGGGGGCGGGTAGGATCAATGAGCAGTTCTTC.

This clone appeared a few times. The V call is TRBV6-1, the J call TRBJ2-5; 9 nucleotides line up with TRBD1. The V gene's germline CDR1 is MNHNS and CDR2 SASEGT. J lost 2 bases, V lost 6 bases, and 7 bases had no gene match. This CDR3 contains 15 residues. CDR3 in amino acids: CASSVGTGSQETQYF. As DNA, the CDR3 is TGTGCCAGCAGCGTGGGGACAGGGTCGCAAGAGACCCAGTACTTC.

This clone came up once. V is TRBV23-1 and J is TRBJ1-1; D is uncertain. TRBV23-1 is assigned to the ORF class and has an uncertain function. CDR3 size: 13 residues. V shed 2 bases and J shed 0 bases, with 4 bases lying between them. CDR3 in amino acids: CASSQRVNTEAFF. CDR3 in DNA: TGCGCCAGCAGTCAAAGAGTGAACACTGAAGCTTTCTTT.

The chain couples TRBV5-1 to TRBJ1-1; D call uncertain. The V end was cut by 0 bases, the J end by 5 bases, with 8 bases between. This CDR3 region has 13 residues. CDR1 and CDR2 from the germline V gene are SGHRS and YFSETQ. CDR3 sequence (DNA): TGCGCCAGCAGCTTGGACTCCAGGACTGAAGCTTTCTTT. Protein sequence: CASSLDSRTEAFF.

Note on this clone: The same CDR3 also results from other DNA sequences found in this sample. This chain connects TRBV19 to TRBJ1-1, with D possibly matching TRBD1 (5 bases). The CDR3 is made up of 14 amino acids. V lost 4 bases to trimming and J lost 0 bases, with 9 bases between them. Germline CDR1 is LNHDA and CDR2 is SQIVND (reference sequence). CDR3 sequence reads: CASSTGQLNTEAFF. CDR3 DNA: TGTGCCAGTAGTACCGGACAATTGAACACTGAAGCTTTCTTT.

This clone was counted a single time. The chain links TRBV5-1 to TRBJ2-7; TRBD1 matches at 8 bases. V shed 0 bases, J shed 0 bases, and the junction held 2 bases outside the gene matches. The CDR3 is made up of 15 amino acids. Per germline, CDR1 SGHRS and CDR2 YFSETQ. CDR3 nucleotide sequence: TGCGCCAGCAGCTTGGGACAGGGGCTCTCCTACGAGCAGTACTTC. This translates into CASSLGQGLSYEQYF.

This clone was recorded once. The chain uses TRBV9 and TRBJ1-5; D gene unclear. V lost 0 bases and J lost 1, with 8 bases in between. The germline V gene encodes CDR1 SGDLS and CDR2 YYNGEE. CDR3 length: 15 amino acids. The DNA for the CDR3 is TGTGCCAGCAGCGTAGCTCCGGGGAGCAATCAGCCCCAGCATTTT. Translating it yields CASSVAPGSNQPQHF.

The CDR3 bases are TGCGCCAGCAGTGAACAGGGACAGAGAAACACCATATATTTT. Translating it yields CASSEQGQRNTIYF. The J gene is TRBJ1-3, the V gene TRBV10-2, with 7 bases aligning to TRBD1. Losses at the gene ends were 3 bases for V and 5 bases for J; bases not matched to a gene: 4. Per the germline V gene, CDR1 is WSHSY and CDR2 is SAAADI. CDR3 length: 14 amino acids.

The chain's CDR3 is CASSLHQQGSYSGANVLTF. DNA for the CDR3: TGCGCCAGCAGCCTTCATCAACAGGGGTCGTACTCTGGGGCCAACGTCCTGACTTTC. J is TRBJ2-6 and V is TRBV4-1; 7 nucleotides line up with TRBD1. The trim removed 4 bases at V and 0 bases at J, leaving 12 bases unmatched. CDR3 length equals 19 residues. Germline loops: CDR1 MGHRA, CDR2 YSYEKL.

The genes are TRBV10-3 and TRBJ1-2; TRBD1 aligns across 9 bases. V shed 5 bases and J 6 bases; nucleotides not matched to a gene: 7. Germline CDR1 ENHRY, CDR2 SYGVKD. The CDR3 loop spans 14 amino acids. CDR3 in amino acids: CAISYTGTGNGYTF. CDR3 nucleotide sequence: TGTGCCATCAGTTATACCGGGACAGGGAATGGCTACACCTTC.

This chain's CDR3 is CSVEAHRGATPRYTF. CDR3 DNA sequence: TGCAGCGTTGAAGCCCACAGGGGCGCGACCCCTCGCTACACCTTC. The genes are TRBV29-1 and TRBJ1-2; 7 bases match TRBD1. Trimming took 1 base from V and 9 from J; bases not matched to a gene: 14. Looked up from germline, CDR1 is SQVTM and CDR2 is ANQGSEA. This CDR3 has 15 amino acids.

The J gene is TRBJ2-2, the V gene TRBV9; 8 bases match TRBD1. The CDR3 consists of 14 residues. CDR1 SGDLS and CDR2 YYNGEE come from the germline V gene. With V trimmed by 0 bases and J by 6 bases, 1 base remained unmatched. The CDR3 DNA sequence: TGTGCCAGCAGCGTAGACAGGGGGGCCGGGGAGCTGTTTTTT. Translating it yields CASSVDRGAGELFF.

The chain is built from TRBV2 and TRBJ1-2; 9 nucleotides line up with TRBD1. The CDR3 runs 16 residues. Germline-derived CDR1 and CDR2 are SNHLY and FYNNEI. Losses at the gene ends were 5 bases for V and 1 base for J; bases not matched to a gene: 8. CDR3 nucleotides: TGTGCCAGCAGTTTAAATAACAGGGGGCTTAACTATGGCTACACCTTC. Amino acids: CASSLNNRGLNYGYTF.

The chain has TRBV6-5 and TRBJ2-7; 7 nucleotides align to TRBD1. The V and J ends lost 0 bases and 4 bases, in that order; junction bases with no gene match: 6. The CDR3 runs to 15 residues. Germline V CDR1 and CDR2: MNHEY, SVGAGI. The DNA for the CDR3 is TGTGCCAGCAGTTACTCGATAGGGGGCCCGTACGAGCAGTACTTC. Translating it yields CASSYSIGGPYEQYF.

This chain connects TRBV7-8 to TRBJ2-1, with 8 bases that match TRBD1. The CDR3 is 16 amino acids. V lost 5 bases to trimming and J lost 0 bases; unmatched junction nucleotides: 6. Germline CDR1 reads SGHVS; CDR2 reads FQNEAQ. The CDR3 bases are TGTGCCAGCAGCCACCGGACAGGGAGCTCCTACAATGAGCAGTTCTTC. Protein sequence: CASSHRTGSSYNEQFF.